Presented here are 7 T cell receptor beta chains from one specimen sequenced in a study of CD8+ T cells in alopecia areata. In each case, RNA was isolated and then reverse transcribed into cDNA as the sequencing template. Data came from immunoSEQ multiplex PCR; TCRdb stores just in-frame clones and leaves some out. The sample includes 150,000 to 200,000 clones, roughly 70% of them seen just once. Treatment noted: oral pan-JAK inhibitor, 5-10 mg twice daily. This sample comprised CD4+ T cells sorted from blood, obtained at week 49, from a patient treated with tofacitinib. The receptors were gathered from a human donor with alopecia areata.

As concerns this clone: The junction and the germline gene differ at one end; a read error may be behind it. J is TRBJ1-2 and V is TRBV30, with D possibly matching TRBD1 (5 bases). In germline, CDR1 is GTSNPN, CDR2 SVGIG (reference sequence). There are 13 residues in the CDR3. The CDR3 reads CAWSVESGSRQHF. DNA of the CDR3: TGTGCCTGGAGTGTAGAATCAGGGTCTCGCCAGCACTTC.

In this sample, this clone turned up once. The V gene is TRBV5-1, the J gene TRBJ1-1; tentative D call: TRBD1 (5 bases). Germline CDR1 reads SGHRS; CDR2 reads YFSETQ. This CDR3 is 12 amino acids long. With 0 bases removed from V and 5 bases from J, the gap between germline ends came to 5 bases. The CDR3 loop is CASSLGQTEAFF. The CDR3 region has the DNA TGCGCCAGCAGCTTGGGACAGACTGAAGCTTTCTTT. The whole variable domain, filled in from reference TRBV5-1 and TRBJ1-1, reads KAGVTQTPRYLIKTRGQQVTLSCSPISGHRSVSWYQQTPGQGLQFLFEYFSETQRNKGNFPGRFSGRQFSNSRSEMNVSTLELGDSALYLCASSLGQTEAFFGQGTRLTVV.

This chain joins TRBV20-1 and TRBJ1-2; D uncertain. The CDR3 runs 11 residues. Trimming removed 6 bases from V and 4 bases from J, with 9 bases in between. CDR1 DFQATT and CDR2 SNEGSKA come from the germline V gene (reference sequence). The CDR3 protein is CSALVPYGYTF. In DNA form, the CDR3 reads TGCAGTGCCCTAGTGCCCTATGGCTACACCTTC.

This chain connects TRBV7-2 to TRBJ2-3; D remains unclear. This CDR3 region has 14 residues. Germline values: CDR1 SGHTA, CDR2 FQGNSA. Trimming shortened V by 2 bases and J by 4 bases, and 10 bases separated the two germline ends. The CDR3 coding sequence is TGTGCCAGCAGCTTATTGGTAACTCCAGATACGCAGTATTTT. As protein: CASSLLVTPDTQYF.

This clone was detected only a few times. V gene TRBV11-3 combines with J gene TRBJ2-7, with 9 bases fitting TRBD1. Germline lookup yields CDR1 SGHNT and CDR2 YENEEA. The CDR3 is 16 residues long. Trimming cost V 0 bases and J 4 bases; bases outside gene matches: 7. This CDR3 is CASSLEKTGGRYEQYF. CDR3 bases: TGTGCCAGCAGCTTAGAGAAAACAGGGGGCAGATACGAGCAGTACTTC.

There are many counts of this clone. The chain has TRBV29-1 and TRBJ1-1; no clear D gene. This CDR3 comprises 12 residues. Germline values: CDR1 SQVTM, CDR2 ANQGSEA. The V end lost 6 bases, the J end lost 11 bases, and 19 bases lay between the germline ends. CDR3 sequence (DNA): TGCAGCGTGCGGATAGTGGGCGCGTTGGCTTTCTTT. Residues: CSVRIVGALAFF.

The chain has TRBV29-1 and TRBJ2-1; D remains ambiguous. The CDR3 contains 12 residues. Germline CDR1 reads SQVTM; CDR2 reads ANQGSEA. V lost 2 bases and J lost 9, with 11 bases in between. CDR3 residues: CSVEPHPGEQFF. In DNA form, the CDR3 reads TGCAGCGTTGAACCCCACCCGGGTGAGCAGTTCTTC.